These T cell receptor beta chains were read from a single sample in a study of PD-L1 blockade in urothelial cancer. Measured with immunoSEQ multiplex PCR; TCRdb has only the in-frame clones, and not every one. The table records 100,000 or so clones, about 90% of them present only once. Sequencing was performed on PBMCs, taken around atezolizumab (anti-PD-L1) treatment. These receptors came from a woman of 80 years or more with urothelial cancer. Both conserved end residues are part of each CDR3. D genes are given only for firm matches. The size of a clone is reported for some rows only, either as once, few or many, or as a class for expanded clones.

-	-	TRBV14	TRBJ2-3	TGTGCCAGCAGCCACTGGGGCTCAACTTCACTCACAGATACGCAGTATTTT	CASSHWGSTSLTDTQYF
-	-	TRBV28	TRBJ2-2	TGTGCCAGCAGTTTTCAGTCTAGCAACGGGGAGCTGTTTTTT	CASSFQSSNGELFF
-	-	TRBV2	TRBJ1-1	TGTGCCAGCAGTGGCCGGGTAACTGAAGCTTTCTTT	CASSGRVTEAFF
-	-	TRBV5-4	TRBJ2-7	TGTGCCAGCAGCCGGACTGGCATCTACGAGCAGTACTTC	CASSRTGIYEQYF
-	TRBD1	TRBV2	TRBJ1-1	TGTGCCAGCAGTGAATCCCCAGGACAGGTCTCTGAAGCTTTCTTT	CASSESPGQVSEAFF
-	-	TRBV5-1	TRBJ2-7	TGCGCCAGCAGCTTGGCAGGGCGAATGGACGAGCAGTACTTC	CASSLAGRMDEQYF
-	-	TRBV6-1	TRBJ1-5	TGTGCCAGCCTTCGACAGAACAATCAGCCCCAGCATTTT	CASLRQNNQPQHF
-	-	TRBV2	TRBJ2-7	TGTGCCAGCAAGGATGGCAGGGGAGAATACGAGCAGTACTTC	CASKDGRGEYEQYF
-	TRBD1	TRBV19	TRBJ2-7	TGTGCCAGTAGTATAGGACAGGGTGAATTGTACGAGCAGTACTTC	CASSIGQGELYEQYF
-	-	TRBV14	TRBJ2-5	TGTGCCAGCAGCCAAGCACGATACCCTATTGCGGCCCAGTACTTC	CASSQARYPIAAQYF
-	-	TRBV9	TRBJ1-2	TGTGCCAGCAGCGTCGACTCAAACTATGGCTACACCTTC	CASSVDSNYGYTF
-	-	TRBV6-5	TRBJ1-1	TGTGCCAGCAGTTACCGGACTGCGGCTGGCGGCACTGAAGCTTTCTTT	CASSYRTAAGGTEAFF
-	-	TRBV7-2	TRBJ1-2	TGTGCCAGCAGCCATGGCTCGTTGGACTATGGCTACACCTTC	CASSHGSLDYGYTF
-	-	TRBV27	TRBJ1-1	TGTGCCAGCAGGGACTTAGAGGACACTGAAGCTTTCTTT	CASRDLEDTEAFF
once	TRBD1	TRBV7-2	TRBJ1-4	TGTGCCAGCAGCTCCGTTGGACAGGGAAATGAAAAACTGTTTTTT	CASSSVGQGNEKLFF
-	-	TRBV27	TRBJ1-5	TGTGCCAGCAGGTCGTTCAATCAGCCCCAGCATTTT	CASRSFNQPQHF
-	-	TRBV27	TRBJ2-1	TGTGCCAGCAGGGTACTGGGGAGCTCCTACAATGAGCAGTTCTTC	CASRVLGSSYNEQFF
-	-	TRBV29-1	TRBJ1-1	TGCAGCGCCCCGTCGTTCAGGGCGGAGGGCACTGAAGCTTTCTTT	CSAPSFRAEGTEAFF
-	TRBD1	TRBV15	TRBJ2-5	TGTGCCACCAGCACAGGGGGCGCGAAGACCCAGTACTTC	CATSTGGAKTQYF
-	TRBD1	TRBV19	TRBJ2-5	TGTGCCAGTAGTATAAGGGGGCCTCAAGAGACCCAGTACTTC	CASSIRGPQETQYF
-	TRBD2	TRBV28	TRBJ2-1	TGTGCCAGCAGCGCTACTACTAGCGGGAGAGGTAATGAGCAGTTCTTC	CASSATTSGRGNEQFF
-	-	TRBV7-7	TRBJ2-5	TGTGCCAGCAGCCCTGGCAGGGACCAAGAGACCCAGTACTTC	CASSPGRDQETQYF
-	-	TRBV2	TRBJ1-2	TGTGCCAGCATGGCAGGGGCCTATGGCTACACCTTC	CASMAGAYGYTF
-	TRBD1	TRBV30	TRBJ2-7	TGTGCCCTAAACCGGGACAGAGACTACGAGCAGTACTTC	CALNRDRDYEQYF
-	TRBD2	TRBV7-3	TRBJ2-1	TGTGCCAGCAGCCAACTAGCGGGTCCCTACAATGAGCAGTTCTTC	CASSQLAGPYNEQFF
-	-	TRBV5-6	TRBJ2-3	TGTGCCAGCAGCTTCGGGGCAGGGGGCACAGATACGCAGTATTTT	CASSFGAGGTDTQYF
few	TRBD1	TRBV14	TRBJ2-7	TGTGCCAGCAGCCTCGGACAGGGGGCCTACGAGCAGTACTTC	CASSLGQGAYEQYF
-	-	TRBV5-4	TRBJ1-2	TGTGCCAGCAGCTTGGAGAGGGAGGGACAAGTGAACACCTTC	CASSLEREGQVNTF
-	TRBD2	TRBV6-6	TRBJ2-3	TGTGCCAGCAGTTACGGGATTAGCGGGAGGTCAGATACGCAGTATTTT	CASSYGISGRSDTQYF
-	-	TRBV27	TRBJ2-2	TGTGCCAGCAGTTTGAAGCGGAACACCGGGGAGCTGTTTTTT	CASSLKRNTGELFF
-	-	TRBV9	TRBJ2-2	TGTGCCAGCAGCGTAGACCCAGCGAGAAAGACCGGGGAGCTGTTTTTT	CASSVDPARKTGELFF
once	-	TRBV27	TRBJ1-2	TGTGCCAGCAGTTTAGCAGGGTTTGGTGGCTACACCTTC	CASSLAGFGGYTF
-	TRBD2	TRBV19	TRBJ2-2	TGTGCCAGTAGTAGCCGGACTAGCGGGAAGGACACCGGGGAGCTGTTTTTT	CASSSRTSGKDTGELFF
-	-	TRBV14	TRBJ2-3	TGTGCCAGCAGCCCCGGCGCGGCCATGTATACGCAGTATTTT	CASSPGAAMYTQYF
-	-	TRBV6-6	TRBJ1-1	TGTGCCAGCGGCGGGGGGGCCATAACTGAAGCTTTCTTT	CASGGGAITEAFF
once	TRBD1	TRBV28	TRBJ1-3	TGTGCCAGCAGTTTCCGGACAGGAGGGAACACCATATATTTT	CASSFRTGGNTIYF
-	TRBD1	TRBV5-1	TRBJ2-1	TGCGCCAGCAGCTTGTACGGACAGGGGCCGTTCTTC	CASSLYGQGPFF
-	-	TRBV5-4	TRBJ2-6	TGTGCCAGCAGCCCAGGCTCTGGGGCCAACGTCCTGACTTTC	CASSPGSGANVLTF
-	-	TRBV5-5	TRBJ2-3	TGTGCCAGCAGCTTGGTTGGCGGGGCGGCAGAGGATACGCAGTATTTT	CASSLVGGAAEDTQYF
-	-	TRBV30	TRBJ1-5	TGTGCCTGGAGTCAGGCCAGTCGCAATCAGCCCCAGCATTTT	CAWSQASRNQPQHF
once	TRBD2	TRBV7-9	TRBJ2-1	TGTGCCAGCAGCCCGACTAGCGGACTCGGTGAGCAGTTCTTC	CASSPTSGLGEQFF
few	-	TRBV25-1	TRBJ1-5	TGTGCCAGCAGTGAATCGGGGGGATCGCAGCCCCAGCATTTT	CASSESGGSQPQHF
-	TRBD1	TRBV27	TRBJ1-5	TGTGCCAGCAGTTCAACAGGGGGCAATCAGCCCCAGCATTTT	CASSSTGGNQPQHF
-	TRBD2	TRBV7-9	TRBJ2-7	TGTGCCAGCAGCTTAGCGGCTAGCGGGGGGAACTACGAGCAGTACTTC	CASSLAASGGNYEQYF
-	-	TRBV7-2	TRBJ2-1	TGTGCCAGCAGTAGGACAGTAGGTGAGCAGTTCTTC	CASSRTVGEQFF
-	-	TRBV5-1	TRBJ2-1	TGCGCCAGCAGCTTGGGCCGACAGATTTACAATGAGCAGTTCTTC	CASSLGRQIYNEQFF
-	TRBD2	TRBV5-1	TRBJ2-1	TGCGCCAGCAGCTTGGCCCAACTAGCGGGAGGGAATGAGCAGTTCTTC	CASSLAQLAGGNEQFF
-	-	TRBV28	TRBJ1-1	TGTGCCAGCAGCCCGGCCGGGGGCACTGAAGCTTTCTTT	CASSPAGGTEAFF
-	TRBD2	TRBV19	TRBJ2-7	TGTGCCACGAGACTAGCGGGAGTAACCGAGCAGTACTTC	CATRLAGVTEQYF
-	TRBD1	TRBV5-4	TRBJ1-1	TGTGCCAGCAGCTTGGAACAGGGGGGGACTGAAGCTTTCTTT	CASSLEQGGTEAFF
-	-	TRBV7-8	TRBJ1-5	TGTGCCAGCAGCTCCCAGGGTGGGCCCCAGCATTTT	CASSSQGGPQHF
-	-	TRBV29-1	TRBJ2-3	TGCAGCGTTGAGTCGGCGGGGGCTAGCACAGATACGCAGTATTTT	CSVESAGASTDTQYF
-	TRBD2	TRBV6-1	TRBJ2-3	TGTGCCAGCAGGAGGGGACTAGGCACAGATACGCAGTATTTT	CASRRGLGTDTQYF
-	-	TRBV10-3	TRBJ2-1	TGTGCCATCAGGTCCGGGACAAGATACAATGAGCAGTTCTTC	CAIRSGTRYNEQFF
-	-	TRBV2	TRBJ2-1	TGTGCCAGCAGTTTTGACAGGGAGCAGTTCTTC	CASSFDREQFF